Sequencing of this TCR beta chain was carried out in a study of tumor-infiltrating lymphocytes in primary liver carcinoma. TCR beta cDNA came from about 470 ng total RNA, primed with a constant-region primer. Generation of the TCR beta libraries relied on three nested multiplex PCR rounds using slightly modified ARM-PCR. A C-beta reverse primer was combined with TRBV1-TRBV30 forward primers in the first two PCR rounds, and each round had 10 cycles. TCRdb fed the multiplex PCR reads into MiXCR, producing one record per CDR3 protein. The sample consists of 90,000 to 100,000 distinct CDR3 sequences, roughly 69% of them appearing once. V was clipped by 2 bases and J by 5 bases, with 9 bases between them. The germline CDR1 and CDR2 sequences are MNHNY and SVGAGI (reference sequence). The CDR3 contains 13 residues. This clonotype was recorded many times. Without any cell sorting, about 18-30 mg of bulk tissue yielded co-extracted RNA and DNA.

V and J are TRBV6-6 and TRBJ1-2; D unresolved. Sequencing used liver tumor tissue from sampling region 5. Subset noted: tumor region T5, tumor centre. The clonotype originates from an older woman with primary liver carcinoma and hepatitis B virus infection. The CDR3: CASSYRTEYGYTF. The CDR3 bases are TGTGCCAGCAGTTACCGGACGGAATATGGCTACACCTTC.